These 31 T cell receptor beta chains share one sample of origin, sequenced in a study of Ad26.COV2.S vaccination and SARS-CoV-2 variants. Libraries were prepared by immunoSEQ multiplex PCR; TCRdb keeps only in-frame clonotypes and omits some of them. The sample has around 300,000 clones, approximately 86% seen once. Regarding treatment: 15 to 20 received Ad26.COV2.S at low or high dose, single or two shots; 5 received placebo; per-sample allocation not given. Material that was analyzed had been drawn on day 63 after the first vaccine or placebo injection. The source material was peripheral blood, sampled in a trial of Ad26.COV2.S vaccine versus placebo. The source is a person between 18 and 59 years old who received the Ad26.COV2.S COVID-19 vaccine or a placebo.

The chain uses TRBV5-6 and TRBJ1-3; tentative D call: TRBD1 (6 bases). Trimming took 4 bases from V and 0 from J, leaving 17 bases between them. The CDR3 contains 17 residues. Germline values: CDR1 SGHDT, CDR2 YYEEEE. In nucleotides, the CDR3 is TGTGCCAGCAGCGCCCAGATCACAGGGCTCTCTGGAAACACCATATATTTT. Translation: CASSAQITGLSGNTIYF.

This chain links TRBV4-1 with TRBJ2-4; D ambiguous. Between the trimmed V and J ends, which lost 4 bases and 8 bases, there was a span of 21 bases. The CDR3 has 16 residues. Germline CDR1 MGHRA, CDR2 YSYEKL. This CDR3 is CASSLIEESASDIQYF. In nucleotides, the CDR3 is TGCGCCAGCAGCCTTATTGAGGAGTCGGCTAGTGACATTCAGTACTTC.

This clone was recorded only once. This chain links TRBV3-1 (or the pseudogene TRBV3-2) with TRBJ2-3; 9 positions match TRBD2. Germline assignment: CDR1 LGHDT and CDR2 YNNKEL (reference sequence). This CDR3 contains 15 residues. Trimming removed 3 bases from V and 5 bases from J; junction bases left unmatched: 6. The DNA for the CDR3 is TGTGCCAGCAGCCAGTGGCGGGGGGGCGGAGATACGCAGTATTTT. Amino acids: CASSQWRGGGDTQYF.

This clone occurred a few times. The chain is built from TRBV7-2 and TRBJ2-7; D is unclear. V lost 5 bases to trimming and J lost 2 bases, with 16 bases between them. The CDR3 runs to 15 residues. CDR1 is SGHTA and CDR2 is FQGNSA in the germline V gene. The CDR3: CASSDRRNNPYEQYF. DNA of the CDR3: TGTGCCAGCAGCGATAGGAGAAATAACCCCTACGAGCAGTACTTC.

V usage is TRBV6-5 and J usage is TRBJ1-2, with 8 bases fitting TRBD1. Germline V gene lookup returns CDR1 MNHEY and CDR2 SVGAGI. This CDR3 region has 13 residues. Losses at the gene ends were 6 bases for V and 4 bases for J; bases not matched to a gene: 4. CDR3 bases: TGTGCCAGCAGAGACAGGGGAGGCTATGGCTACACCTTC. Its translation is CASRDRGGYGYTF.

The J gene is TRBJ2-1, the V gene TRBV7-9, with TRBD2 matching over 16 bases. V lost 5 bases and J lost 4; bases outside the gene matches: 8. Per germline, CDR1 SEHNR and CDR2 FQNEAQ (reference sequence). There are 18 residues in the CDR3. The DNA for the CDR3 is TGTGCCAGCAGCCCCCCGGGACTAGCGGGGGGGCGATACAATGAGCAGTTCTTC. This translates into CASSPPGLAGGRYNEQFF.

The chain links TRBV2 to TRBJ1-2, with D tentatively TRBD1 (5 bases). CDR1 is SNHLY, CDR2 FYNNEI, per germline. V was cut by 6 bases and J by 6 bases, with 11 bases left in between. The CDR3 contains 12 residues. In DNA, the CDR3 is TGTGCCAGCAGGCGGGGCGCGGATGGCTACACCTTC. This codes for CASRRGADGYTF.

This clone was seen a single time. J is TRBJ1-1 and V is TRBV9; TRBD1 might be the D (5 bases). V gave up 3 bases and J gave up 5 bases, with 11 bases separating them. The CDR3 has 13 amino acids. The germline CDR1 and CDR2 sequences are SGDLS and YYNGEE. The DNA of the CDR3 is TGTGCCAGCAGCGGGGGGTTCCGAACTGAAGCTTTCTTT. Its translation: CASSGGFRTEAFF.

The genes are TRBV6-2 or TRBV6-3 and TRBJ2-1; D is perhaps TRBD2 (5 bases). This CDR3 spans 15 amino acids. V was trimmed by 6 bases and J by 6 bases, leaving 18 bases between them. CDR1 is MNHEY and CDR2 is SVGEGT in the germline V gene. CDR3 nucleotide sequence: TGTGCCAGCAGCCGCTCTAGCACCGAGCGCAATGAGCAGTTCTTC. It encodes CASSRSSTERNEQFF.

This clone has only a few counts. The genes are TRBV18 and TRBJ1-5; D may be TRBD1 (6 bases). Germline CDR1 is KGHSH and CDR2 is LQKENI. The germline V and J ends were trimmed by 4 bases and 6 bases, with 19 bases remaining between them. CDR3 size: 16 residues. DNA for the CDR3: TGTGCCAGCTCACAAAACGGGGGGGGGCAAAGTCAGCCCCAGCATTTT. This sequence encodes CASSQNGGGQSQPQHF.

This clone was observed at least ten times. The rearrangement uses TRBV28 and TRBJ2-7, with D tentatively TRBD2 (6 bases). CDR1 and CDR2 (germline): MDHEN, SYDVKM. V lost 2 bases, J lost 4 bases, and 12 bases lay in between. CDR3 length: 14 residues. This chain's CDR3 is CASSLIPREYEQYF. Here the CDR3 DNA reads TGTGCCAGCAGTTTAATCCCCCGGGAGTACGAGCAGTACTTC. The variable domain in full, with the rest retrieved from reference TRBV28 and TRBJ2-7, is DVKVTQSSRYLVKRTGEKVFLECVQDMDHENMFWYRQDPGLGLRLIYFSYDVKMKEKGDIPEGYSVSREKKERFSLILESASTNQTSMYLCASSLIPREYEQYFGPGTRLTVT.

The genes are TRBV11-2 and TRBJ2-1; 9 bases are shared with TRBD1. The V segment lost 5 bases and the J segment 3 bases; nucleotides outside the gene matches: 11. CDR1 SGHAT and CDR2 FQNNGV come from the germline V gene. The CDR3 consists of 17 residues. In nucleotides, the CDR3 is TGTGCCAGCAGCCCCGTCAAACGGGACAGGGTCTACAATGAGCAGTTCTTC. Translated: CASSPVKRDRVYNEQFF. Variable domain in full (rest from reference TRBV11-2 and TRBJ2-1): EAGVAQSPRYKIIEKRQSVAFWCNPISGHATLYWYQQILGQGPKLLIQFQNNGVVDDSQLPKDRFSAERLKGVDSTLKIQPAKLEDSAVYLCASSPVKRDRVYNEQFFGPGTRLTVL.

This rearrangement joins TRBV7-8 to TRBJ1-2; D is unresolved. The CDR3 consists of 13 residues. Germline lookup yields CDR1 SGHVS and CDR2 FQNEAQ. The germline V and J ends were trimmed by 5 bases and 0 bases, with 7 bases remaining between them. The CDR3 spells CASSASANYGYTF. The CDR3 DNA reads as TGTGCCAGCAGCGCCTCAGCTAACTATGGCTACACCTTC.

This clone was recorded only once. The junction differs from germline at one of its ends, possibly a read error. J is TRBJ2-1 and V is TRBV7-7; no definite D call. This CDR3 spans 15 amino acids. Germline CDR1 is SSHAT and CDR2 is FNYEAQ (reference sequence). The CDR3 region is CASSFSEGPYNEQFF. Here the CDR3 DNA reads TGTGCTAGCAGCTTCTCGGAAGGCCCCTACAATGAGCAGTTCTTC.

The V call is TRBV18, the J call TRBJ1-2; D gene unclear. The V end lost 3 bases, the J end lost 1 base, and 12 bases lay between the germline ends. This CDR3 has 15 residues. The germline V gene encodes CDR1 KGHSH and CDR2 LQKENI. DNA of the CDR3: TGTGCCAGCTCACCTGACACCTTCTTTAACTATGGCTACACCTTC. Translated, it gives CASSPDTFFNYGYTF.

The chain combines TRBV19 with TRBJ1-5; D gene uncertain. This CDR3 has 17 residues. The V and J ends lost 11 bases and 0 bases respectively, with 23 bases between them. Germline loops: CDR1 LNHDA, CDR2 SQIVND (reference sequence). For the CDR3, the DNA is TGTGCCTCCGCGGCGGCAGGCGGGTCTTATAGCAATCAGCCCCAGCATTTT. Translating gives CASAAAGGSYSNQPQHF.

J is TRBJ1-1 and V is TRBV5-1; 10 bases align to TRBD1. Germline lookup yields CDR1 SGHRS and CDR2 YFSETQ. V lost 7 bases, J lost 4 bases, and 13 bases stayed unmatched. This CDR3 is built from 16 residues. CDR3 nucleotide sequence: TGCGCCAGCCGAACCGGGACAGGGGATGGACGCACTGAAGCTTTCTTT. Protein sequence: CASRTGTGDGRTEAFF. The complete variable domain, with remaining parts taken from reference TRBV5-1 and TRBJ1-1, reads KAGVTQTPRYLIKTRGQQVTLSCSPISGHRSVSWYQQTPGQGLQFLFEYFSETQRNKGNFPGRFSGRQFSNSRSEMNVSTLELGDSALYLCASRTGTGDGRTEAFFGQGTRLTVV.

V usage is TRBV7-2 and J usage is TRBJ2-7; possible D gene TRBD2, 7 bases. CDR1 and CDR2 from the germline V gene are SGHTA and FQGNSA. CDR3 length: 14 residues. Trimming took 5 bases from V and 6 from J, leaving 17 bases between them. The CDR3 nucleotides read TGTGCCAGCAGCCCGGGGGGCGGGAGTCTCGAGCAGTACTTC. Protein: CASSPGGGSLEQYF.

The gene calls are TRBV5-6 and TRBJ1-2; 9 nucleotides match TRBD1. The CDR3 consists of 15 residues. Germline assignment: CDR1 SGHDT and CDR2 YYEEEE. The junction had 12 bases not matched to a gene; V was cut back by 5 bases and J by 7 bases. CDR3 in amino acids: CASSSGQGLTGGYTF. For the CDR3, the DNA is TGTGCCAGCAGTTCGGGACAGGGTTTAACGGGTGGCTACACCTTC.

V is TRBV27 and J is TRBJ2-1, with D perhaps assigned TRBD1 or TRBD2 (5 bases each). There are 15 residues in the CDR3. V shed 5 bases and J shed 6 bases, with 17 bases lying between them. CDR1 MNHEY and CDR2 SMNVEV come from the germline V gene (reference sequence). The CDR3: CASSITGGYINEQFF. DNA of the CDR3: TGTGCCAGCAGTATTACAGGAGGATATATCAATGAGCAGTTCTTC.

This clone was observed a few times. The rearrangement joins TRBV7-6 to TRBJ2-7, with 8 bases identical to TRBD1. From germline, CDR1 is SGHVS and CDR2 FNYEAQ. The CDR3 runs 13 residues. Trimming at V came to 1 base and at J to 7 bases, leaving 3 bases not matched to a gene. DNA for the CDR3: TGTGCCAGCAGCTTAGGACAGGGGTGGGAGCAGTACTTC. Protein: CASSLGQGWEQYF.

In its sample, this clone was seen once. The chain couples TRBV5-1 to TRBJ2-1; D gene uncertain. The length of the CDR3 is 13 residues. Germline lookup yields CDR1 SGHRS and CDR2 YFSETQ. The V end lost 1 base, the J end lost 8 bases, and 10 bases lay between the germline ends. CDR3: CASSLRRVDEQFF. As DNA, the CDR3 is TGCGCCAGCAGCTTGAGAAGGGTCGATGAGCAGTTCTTC.

V gene TRBV9 combines with J gene TRBJ2-3; TRBD2 matches at 10 bases. This CDR3 has 17 residues. Germline assignment: CDR1 SGDLS and CDR2 YYNGEE. V dropped 0 bases and J dropped 2; count of bases not matched to a gene: 6. CDR3 loop: CASSVGASGGNTDTQYF. The CDR3 DNA reads as TGTGCCAGCAGCGTAGGGGCTAGCGGGGGCAACACAGATACGCAGTATTTT.

The V gene is TRBV5-1, the J gene TRBJ2-5; D is ambiguous. Germline V lookup: CDR1 SGHRS, CDR2 YFSETQ. V lost 0 bases, J lost 1 base, and 7 bases lay in between. The CDR3 spans 14 residues. The CDR3 here is CASSLVAFQETQYF. The CDR3 DNA is TGCGCCAGCAGCTTGGTGGCCTTCCAAGAGACCCAGTACTTC.

This clone was seen a few times. The chain employs TRBV28 and TRBJ1-1, with TRBD1 as a possible D gene (6 bases). The V end lost 3 bases, the J end lost 2 bases, and 13 bases lay between the germline ends. CDR3 size: 15 residues. Germline CDR1 reads MDHEN; CDR2 reads SYDVKM. Written as DNA, the CDR3 is TGTGCCAGCAGTTTGGAAACAGGGATAAACACTGAAGCTTTCTTT. It codes for CASSLETGINTEAFF.

This clone appeared once. J is TRBJ2-5 and V is TRBV5-1; D possibly corresponds to TRBD1 (7 bases). CDR3 size: 15 residues. CDR1 and CDR2 from the germline V gene are SGHRS and YFSETQ. V was pared by 0 bases and J by 0 bases, with 9 bases between. The CDR3 sequence: CASSLAGGYQETQYF. CDR3 coding DNA: TGCGCCAGCAGCTTGGCAGGGGGGTACCAAGAGACCCAGTACTTC.

V is TRBV6-5 and J is TRBJ1-4, with 9 bases matching TRBD1. Germline V gene data show CDR1 as MNHEY and CDR2 as SVGAGI. There are 14 residues in the CDR3. The V and J ends lost 5 bases and 6 bases, in that order; junction bases with no gene match: 4. The CDR3 here is CASSRTGDDEKLFF. The CDR3 DNA follows: TGTGCCAGCAGTCGGACAGGGGATGATGAAAAACTGTTTTTT.

The CDR3 sequence is CASSQGGAGEKLFF. CDR3 coding DNA: TGCGCCAGCAGCCAAGGTGGGGCGGGTGAAAAACTGTTTTTT. The V gene is TRBV4-3, the J gene TRBJ1-4; possibly TRBD1 for D (5 bases). Germline V gives CDR1 LGHNA, CDR2 YSLEER. The CDR3 sequence is 14 residues long. Trimming took 1 base from V and 7 from J, leaving 10 bases between them.

The rearrangement uses TRBV5-6 and TRBJ1-2; a possible D gene is TRBD1 (5 bases). The CDR3 has 18 residues. Trimming took off 0 bases at V and 1 base at J, with 19 bases between the two ends. Germline values: CDR1 SGHDT, CDR2 YYEEEE. CDR3 amino acids: CASSLGVPRTPYNYGYTF. The DNA of the CDR3 is TGTGCCAGCAGCTTGGGAGTCCCACGGACACCTTATAACTATGGCTACACCTTC.

The chain joins TRBV6-1 to TRBJ1-2, with a weak D call TRBD1 (5 bases). V lost 2 bases to trimming and J lost 5 bases, with 9 bases between them. This CDR3 is 13 amino acids long. Germline V lookup: CDR1 MNHNS, CDR2 SASEGT. The CDR3 region is CASSESGRYGYTF. In DNA, the CDR3 is TGTGCCAGCAGTGAATCGGGACGTTATGGCTACACCTTC.

For the CDR3, the DNA is TGTGCCAGCAGCCTCGGGACCACTCAATACAATGAGCAGTTCTTC. This gives the protein CASSLGTTQYNEQFF. The chain recombines TRBV9 with TRBJ2-1; D assignment may be TRBD1 or TRBD2 (5 bases each). V dropped 4 bases and J dropped 4 bases, with 15 bases sitting between them. CDR1 SGDLS and CDR2 YYNGEE come from the germline V gene. This CDR3 contains 15 residues. Filled out from reference TRBV9 and TRBJ2-1, the complete variable domain reads DSGVTQTPKHLITATGQRVTLRCSPRSGDLSVYWYQQSLDQGLQFLIQYYNGEERAKGNILERFSAQQFPDLHSELNLSSLELGDSALYFCASSLGTTQYNEQFFGPGTRLTVL.